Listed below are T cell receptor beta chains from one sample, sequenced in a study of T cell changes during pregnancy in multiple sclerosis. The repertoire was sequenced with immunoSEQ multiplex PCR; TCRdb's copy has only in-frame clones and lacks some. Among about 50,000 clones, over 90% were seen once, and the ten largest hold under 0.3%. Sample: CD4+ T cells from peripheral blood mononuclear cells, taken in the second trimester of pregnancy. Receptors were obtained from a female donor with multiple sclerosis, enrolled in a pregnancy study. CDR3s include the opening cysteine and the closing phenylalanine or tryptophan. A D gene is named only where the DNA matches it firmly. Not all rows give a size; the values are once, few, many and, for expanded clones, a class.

cdr3_aa: CSASPGQGNNF; cdr3_nt: TGCAGTGCTTCCCCGGGACAGGGTAACAACTTC; clone_size: NA; d_call: TRBD1; v_call: TRBV20-1; j_call: TRBJ2-7
cdr3_aa: CASSQAGLYGYTF; cdr3_nt: TGTGCCAGCAGCCAAGCAGGGTTATATGGCTACACCTTC; clone_size: NA; d_call: NA; v_call: TRBV14; j_call: TRBJ1-2
cdr3_aa: CASSPVLARGTDTQYF; cdr3_nt: TGCGCCAGCAGCCCCGTTCTAGCCCGGGGAACAGATACGCAGTATTTT; clone_size: NA; d_call: NA; v_call: TRBV5-1; j_call: TRBJ2-3
cdr3_aa: CSVVVPTEYGYTF; cdr3_nt: TGCAGCGTTGTAGTCCCGACAGAATATGGCTACACCTTC; clone_size: NA; d_call: NA; v_call: TRBV29-1; j_call: TRBJ1-2
cdr3_aa: CASSESGRENTEAFF; cdr3_nt: TGCGCCAGCAGTGAGTCTGGGCGGGAGAACACTGAAGCTTTCTTT; clone_size: NA; d_call: NA; v_call: TRBV10-1; j_call: TRBJ1-1
cdr3_aa: CASKGVYGSYNEQFF; cdr3_nt: TGTGCCAGTAAGGGGGTGTACGGGTCCTACAATGAGCAGTTCTTC; clone_size: NA; d_call: NA; v_call: TRBV19; j_call: TRBJ2-1
cdr3_aa: CASSLRGQEALHF; cdr3_nt: TGCGCCAGCAGCTTGCGGGGTCAGGAAGCCCTCCACTTT; clone_size: few; d_call: NA; v_call: TRBV5-1; j_call: TRBJ1-6
cdr3_aa: CASSLRGGSDTQYF; cdr3_nt: TGTGCCAGCAGCTTACGGGGGGGGTCAGATACGCAGTATTTT; clone_size: NA; d_call: TRBD2; v_call: TRBV7-3; j_call: TRBJ2-3
cdr3_aa: CASSFTLAKNIQYF; cdr3_nt: TGCGCCAGCAGCTTTACTTTAGCCAAAAACATTCAGTACTTC; clone_size: NA; d_call: NA; v_call: TRBV5-1; j_call: TRBJ2-4
cdr3_aa: CASSLRMGAPGANVLTF; cdr3_nt: TGTGCCAGCAGCTTGAGGATGGGGGCCCCCGGGGCCAACGTCCTGACTTTC; clone_size: NA; d_call: NA; v_call: TRBV5-4; j_call: TRBJ2-6
cdr3_aa: CATATESSYNSPLHF; cdr3_nt: TGCGCCACCGCGACAGAGAGCTCCTATAATTCACCCCTCCACTTT; clone_size: few; d_call: NA; v_call: TRBV5-1; j_call: TRBJ1-6
cdr3_aa: CASSRDRAEGETQYF; cdr3_nt: TGTGCCAGCAGCCGGGACAGGGCCGAGGGGGAGACCCAGTACTTC; clone_size: once; d_call: TRBD1; v_call: TRBV7-6; j_call: TRBJ2-5
cdr3_aa: CASSGGNEQFF; cdr3_nt: TGTGCCAGCAGCGGAGGGAATGAGCAGTTCTTC; clone_size: NA; d_call: NA; v_call: TRBV7-3; j_call: TRBJ2-1
cdr3_aa: CASNERESYEQYF; cdr3_nt: TGTGCCAGCAATGAGAGGGAATCCTACGAGCAGTACTTC; clone_size: NA; d_call: NA; v_call: TRBV6-1; j_call: TRBJ2-7
cdr3_aa: CASSFRRGYEQYF; cdr3_nt: TGTGCCAGCAGCTTCCGCAGGGGCTACGAGCAGTACTTC; clone_size: NA; d_call: NA; v_call: TRBV5-6; j_call: TRBJ2-7
cdr3_aa: CASSIDLGGAMNTEAFF; cdr3_nt: TGTGCCAGTAGTATAGACCTCGGGGGGGCTATGAACACTGAAGCTTTCTTT; clone_size: NA; d_call: NA; v_call: TRBV19; j_call: TRBJ1-1
cdr3_aa: CASSLREAGGSSPLHF; cdr3_nt: TGTGCCAGCAGCTTACGTGAGGCAGGGGGCAGTTCACCCCTCCACTTT; clone_size: NA; d_call: TRBD1; v_call: TRBV7-8; j_call: TRBJ1-6
cdr3_aa: CASSPKTGGSTDTQYF; cdr3_nt: TGCGCCAGCAGCCCAAAGACAGGGGGCAGCACAGATACGCAGTATTTT; clone_size: NA; d_call: TRBD1; v_call: TRBV4-1; j_call: TRBJ2-3
cdr3_aa: CASSPVPSSYEQYF; cdr3_nt: TGTGCCAGCAGCCCAGTACCATCCAGTTACGAGCAGTACTTC; clone_size: once; d_call: NA; v_call: TRBV7-9; j_call: TRBJ2-7
cdr3_aa: CSAARTPIAFF; cdr3_nt: TGCAGTGCTGCCAGGACTCCCATCGCTTTCTTT; clone_size: few; d_call: NA; v_call: TRBV20-1; j_call: TRBJ1-1
cdr3_aa: CASSEALTGPETQYF; cdr3_nt: TGTGCCAGCAGTGAAGCACTGACAGGCCCGGAGACCCAGTACTTC; clone_size: NA; d_call: NA; v_call: TRBV2; j_call: TRBJ2-5
cdr3_aa: CASSSPAGDVKTQYF; cdr3_nt: TGTGCCAGCAGTTCCCCGGCGGGGGATGTGAAGACCCAGTACTTC; clone_size: NA; d_call: TRBD2; v_call: TRBV6-5; j_call: TRBJ2-5
cdr3_aa: CASSYSEGGARSTF; cdr3_nt: TGTGCCAGCAGCTACTCGGAAGGGGGCGCACGAAGTACCTTC; clone_size: NA; d_call: TRBD1; v_call: TRBV5-6; j_call: TRBJ1-2
cdr3_aa: CASTSGLWNTEAFF; cdr3_nt: TGTGCCAGCACCAGTGGACTGTGGAACACTGAAGCTTTCTTT; clone_size: few; d_call: NA; v_call: TRBV25-1; j_call: TRBJ1-1
cdr3_aa: CASSWLDTGELFF; cdr3_nt: TGTGCCAGCAGTTGGCTGGACACCGGGGAGCTGTTTTTT; clone_size: NA; d_call: NA; v_call: TRBV27; j_call: TRBJ2-2
cdr3_aa: CASLQGVGGYTF; cdr3_nt: TGTGCCAGCCTACAAGGGGTGGGTGGCTACACCTTC; clone_size: NA; d_call: NA; v_call: TRBV5-6; j_call: TRBJ1-2
cdr3_aa: CASSFLGEGWTSSYNEQFF; cdr3_nt: TGCGCCAGCAGCTTCTTAGGGGAAGGGTGGACAAGCTCCTACAATGAGCAGTTCTTC; clone_size: NA; d_call: NA; v_call: TRBV4-1; j_call: TRBJ2-1
cdr3_aa: CASSLRQRGDIQYF; cdr3_nt: TGTGCCAGCAGCTTACGGCAGCGGGGAGACATTCAGTACTTC; clone_size: NA; d_call: TRBD2; v_call: TRBV7-2; j_call: TRBJ2-4
cdr3_aa: CASSFIALAGYGYTF; cdr3_nt: TGTGCCAGCAGCTTCATTGCGTTGGCAGGCTATGGCTACACCTTC; clone_size: NA; d_call: NA; v_call: TRBV7-2; j_call: TRBJ1-2
cdr3_aa: CSVGQGLNTEAFF; cdr3_nt: TGCAGCGTTGGACAGGGTTTGAACACTGAAGCTTTCTTT; clone_size: NA; d_call: TRBD1; v_call: TRBV29-1; j_call: TRBJ1-1
cdr3_aa: CASSFQGDSGNTIYF; cdr3_nt: TGCGCCAGCAGCTTCCAGGGGGACTCTGGAAACACCATATATTTT; clone_size: NA; d_call: TRBD1; v_call: TRBV5-1; j_call: TRBJ1-3
cdr3_aa: CASSLPDAGGHGYTF; cdr3_nt: TGTGCCAGCAGCTTACCGGACGCGGGAGGACATGGCTACACCTTC; clone_size: once; d_call: NA; v_call: TRBV5-4; j_call: TRBJ1-2
cdr3_aa: CASSSSRGRGATEAFF; cdr3_nt: TGTGCCAGCAGCTCCTCTAGGGGCAGGGGGGCAACTGAAGCTTTCTTT; clone_size: NA; d_call: TRBD1; v_call: TRBV11-3; j_call: TRBJ1-1
cdr3_aa: CASSFSRGSGELFF; cdr3_nt: TGTGCCAGCAGCTTCTCGCGGGGCTCCGGGGAGCTGTTTTTT; clone_size: once; d_call: NA; v_call: TRBV11-2; j_call: TRBJ2-2
cdr3_aa: CSVNSGADVLTF; cdr3_nt: TGCAGCGTCAATTCTGGGGCCGACGTCCTGACTTTC; clone_size: NA; d_call: NA; v_call: TRBV29-1; j_call: TRBJ2-6
cdr3_aa: CASSQPAGSSYEQYF; cdr3_nt: TGTGCCAGCAGCCAACCAGCGGGGAGCTCCTACGAGCAGTACTTC; clone_size: NA; d_call: TRBD2; v_call: TRBV4-2; j_call: TRBJ2-7
cdr3_aa: CASSSGQTSTDTQYF; cdr3_nt: TGTGCCAGCAGCTCGGGACAGACCAGCACAGATACGCAGTATTTT; clone_size: NA; d_call: TRBD1; v_call: TRBV13; j_call: TRBJ2-3
cdr3_aa: CAIGTTTEETQYF; cdr3_nt: TGTGCCATCGGGACAACTACCGAAGAGACCCAGTACTTC; clone_size: NA; d_call: NA; v_call: TRBV10-3; j_call: TRBJ2-5
cdr3_aa: CASSPDRGLHYEQYF; cdr3_nt: TGTGCCAGCAGCCCAGACAGGGGGCTTCACTACGAGCAGTACTTC; clone_size: NA; d_call: TRBD1; v_call: TRBV14; j_call: TRBJ2-7
cdr3_aa: CASSQDARVTNEKLFF; cdr3_nt: TGCGCCAGCAGCCAAGATGCCAGGGTAACTAATGAAAAACTGTTTTTT; clone_size: NA; d_call: NA; v_call: TRBV4-1; j_call: TRBJ1-4
cdr3_aa: CASSLGISEQYF; cdr3_nt: TGTGCCAGCAGCTTAGGAATCAGCGAGCAGTACTTC; clone_size: NA; d_call: NA; v_call: TRBV7-2; j_call: TRBJ2-7
cdr3_aa: CASHSGEYNEQFF; cdr3_nt: TGTGCCTCCCATAGCGGGGAATACAATGAGCAGTTCTTC; clone_size: NA; d_call: TRBD2; v_call: TRBV10-3; j_call: TRBJ2-1
cdr3_aa: CASSLHGGVEAIYF; cdr3_nt: TGTGCCAGCAGCTTGCACGGGGGAGTTGAAGCCATATATTTT; clone_size: NA; d_call: NA; v_call: TRBV5-6; j_call: TRBJ1-3
cdr3_aa: CASSAERNTEAFF; cdr3_nt: TGTGCCAGCAGCGCAGAACGGAACACTGAAGCTTTCTTT; clone_size: NA; d_call: NA; v_call: TRBV11-2; j_call: TRBJ1-1
cdr3_aa: CASSSGQLPNQPQHF; cdr3_nt: TGTGCCAGCAGCTCGGGACAGCTTCCAAATCAGCCCCAGCATTTT; clone_size: NA; d_call: TRBD1; v_call: TRBV7-8; j_call: TRBJ1-5
cdr3_aa: CASSTQGARTEAFF; cdr3_nt: TGTGCCAGTAGTACCCAGGGGGCACGAACTGAAGCTTTCTTT; clone_size: NA; d_call: TRBD1; v_call: TRBV19; j_call: TRBJ1-1
cdr3_aa: CASSSSGVTYEQYF; cdr3_nt: TGTGCCAGCAGCTCCAGCGGGGTCACCTACGAGCAGTACTTC; clone_size: NA; d_call: TRBD2; v_call: TRBV11-2; j_call: TRBJ2-7
cdr3_aa: CASSLAGTVLYEQYF; cdr3_nt: TGTGCCAGCAGTCTTGCCGGGACTGTTCTCTACGAGCAGTACTTC; clone_size: NA; d_call: NA; v_call: TRBV2; j_call: TRBJ2-7
cdr3_aa: CASSLELAGGLNTGELFF; cdr3_nt: TGTGCCAGCAGCTTAGAACTAGCGGGGGGCTTGAACACCGGGGAGCTGTTTTTT; clone_size: once; d_call: TRBD2; v_call: TRBV7-2; j_call: TRBJ2-2
cdr3_aa: CASSPSGSLLYEQYF; cdr3_nt: TGCGCCAGCAGCCCTAGCGGCTCCCTCCTCTACGAGCAGTACTTC; clone_size: NA; d_call: TRBD2; v_call: TRBV5-1; j_call: TRBJ2-7
cdr3_aa: CASSSNRAPEAGNIQYF; cdr3_nt: TGTGCCAGCAGCTCGAACAGGGCACCCGAGGCCGGGAACATTCAGTACTTC; clone_size: NA; d_call: NA; v_call: TRBV7-3; j_call: TRBJ2-4
cdr3_aa: CASSRQGLTGELFF; cdr3_nt: TGTGCCAGCAGTAGACAGGGGTTGACCGGGGAGCTGTTTTTT; clone_size: once; d_call: TRBD1; v_call: TRBV6-4; j_call: TRBJ2-2
cdr3_aa: CASSPLAGGEQYF; cdr3_nt: TGTGCCAGCAGCCCACTAGCGGGGGGCGAGCAGTACTTC; clone_size: NA; d_call: TRBD2; v_call: TRBV5-4; j_call: TRBJ2-7